The 4 T cell receptor beta chains in this list originate from one sample, sequenced in a study. Assay used: immunoSEQ multiplex PCR; TCRdb lists only in-frame clones, some missing. The table includes 60,000 to 75,000 clones, around 95% detected once. Input material: PBMCs. The receptors were sampled from a man aged 40-49 years with rheumatoid arthritis.

The chain couples TRBV5-4 to TRBJ2-1; D not certain. Deletions cut 0 bases from V and 3 bases from J, with 16 bases between. Germline CDR1 is SGHNT and CDR2 is YYREEE (reference sequence). The CDR3 has 17 residues. DNA of the CDR3: TGTGCCAGCAGCTTGGAGGTGAGCCCTGCAAGCTACAATGAGCAGTTCTTC. Amino acids: CASSLEVSPASYNEQFF.

The chain combines TRBV4-1 with TRBJ2-1, with 8 bases that match TRBD1. Germline values: CDR1 MGHRA, CDR2 YSYEKL. CDR3 length equals 16 residues. After removal of 0 bases from V and 3 bases from J, the junction contained 4 bases not matched to a gene. CDR3 nucleotides: TGCGCCAGCAGCCAAGATGCAGGGGGCTTCTACAATGAGCAGTTCTTC. It specifies CASSQDAGGFYNEQFF.

The chain combines TRBV6-5 with TRBJ1-2; D remains ambiguous. The CDR3 sequence is 13 residues long. Between the trimmed V and J ends, which lost 4 bases and 8 bases, there was a span of 14 bases. In germline, CDR1 is MNHEY, CDR2 SVGAGI. As DNA, the CDR3 is TGTGCCAGCAGTTCGTCCAGGAGTCAAGGCTACACCTTC. Translated, it gives CASSSSRSQGYTF.

The chain recombines TRBV5-1 with TRBJ2-3; D assignment may be TRBD1 or TRBD2 (5 bases each). This CDR3 is built from 14 residues. V lost 3 bases, J lost 1 base, and 9 bases lay in between. Per germline, CDR1 SGHRS and CDR2 YFSETQ. CDR3 region: CASSWDRGTDTQYF. The CDR3 region has the DNA TGCGCCAGCAGCTGGGACCGAGGCACAGATACGCAGTATTTT.